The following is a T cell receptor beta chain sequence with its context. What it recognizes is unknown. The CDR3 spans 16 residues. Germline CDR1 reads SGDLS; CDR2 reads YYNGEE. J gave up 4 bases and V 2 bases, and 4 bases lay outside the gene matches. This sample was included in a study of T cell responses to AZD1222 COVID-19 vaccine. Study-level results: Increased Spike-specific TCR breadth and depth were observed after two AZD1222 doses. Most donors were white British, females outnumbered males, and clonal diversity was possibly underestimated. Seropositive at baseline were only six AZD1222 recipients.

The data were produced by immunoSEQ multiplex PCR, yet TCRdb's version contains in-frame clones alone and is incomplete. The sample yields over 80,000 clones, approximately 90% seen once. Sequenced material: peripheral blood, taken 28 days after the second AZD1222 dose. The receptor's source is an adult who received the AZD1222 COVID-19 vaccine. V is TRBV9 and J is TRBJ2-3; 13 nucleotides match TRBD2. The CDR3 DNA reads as TGTGCCAGCAGCGTGACTAGCGGGAGGTCCGCAGATACGCAGTATTTT. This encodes CASSVTSGRSADTQYF.